This entry lists 10 T cell receptor beta chains sequenced from one sample in a study of response to subunit inactivated influenza vaccine. TCRdb reprocessed the RT-PCR reads via MiXCR and lists one record per CDR3 protein. The profile covers about 780,000 distinct CDR3 sequences, with about 18% appearing a single time and roughly a tenth taken by the ten largest. The sequencing used PBMCs from blood, collected more than 4 days after vaccination. The receptors stem from a man in his fifties who received an inactivated influenza vaccine.

The V call is TRBV10-3, the J call TRBJ2-2; D remains unclear. Trimming removed 2 bases from V and 6 bases from J, with 10 bases in between. This CDR3 spans 14 amino acids. The V gene's germline CDR1 is ENHRY and CDR2 SYGVKD. The CDR3 is CAISERPAAGELFF. CDR3 nucleotide sequence: TGTGCCATCAGTGAGCGTCCCGCGGCCGGGGAGCTGTTTTTT.

The genes are TRBV5-1 and TRBJ2-3; no clear D. This CDR3 spans 15 amino acids. Trimming took off 0 bases at V and 1 base at J, with 9 bases between the two ends. CDR1 SGHRS and CDR2 YFSETQ come from the germline V gene. DNA for the CDR3: TGCGCCAGCAGCTTGGTAACGGACCGCACAGATACGCAGTATTTT. Amino acids: CASSLVTDRTDTQYF.

In its sample, this clonotype was seen a few times. The chain carries TRBV7-2 and TRBJ2-5; 8 bases are shared with TRBD2. In germline, CDR1 is SGHTA, CDR2 FQGNSA. V was pared by 2 bases and J by 4 bases, with 3 bases of the junction left unmatched. The CDR3 sequence is 14 residues long. As DNA, the CDR3 is TGTGCCAGCAGCTTAAGCGGGAGAGGAGAGACCCAGTACTTC. Amino acids: CASSLSGRGETQYF.

The chain has TRBV7-2 and TRBJ1-1, with D tentatively TRBD1 (6 bases). The CDR3 covers 15 residues. Germline CDR1 SGHTA, CDR2 FQGNSA. Trimming stripped 5 bases from V and 1 base from J, with 14 bases between. CDR3 in amino acids: CASSAVGGSNTEAFF. The CDR3 DNA follows: TGTGCCAGCAGCGCCGTCGGGGGCTCGAACACTGAAGCTTTCTTT.

The chain couples TRBV7-6 to TRBJ2-7; D remains unclear. The CDR3 sequence is 13 residues long. Germline CDR1 and CDR2: SGHVS and FNYEAQ. V was shortened by 5 bases and J by 6 bases, with 14 bases between the two germline ends. The CDR3 DNA follows: TGTGCCAGCAGCGCGGATGAGTTTCTCGAGCAGTACTTC. Encoded protein: CASSADEFLEQYF.

This clonotype was seen only once. This chain connects TRBV19 to TRBJ2-5, with 10 bases lining up with TRBD2. Germline CDR1 LNHDA, CDR2 SQIVND (reference sequence). The J segment lost 1 base and the V segment lost 4 bases, leaving 3 bases of the junction unmatched. This CDR3 has 15 residues. The CDR3 nucleotides read TGTGCCAGTAGTAGGACTAGCGGAGCCCAAGAGACCCAGTACTTC. Translating gives CASSRTSGAQETQYF.

In its sample, this clonotype was seen a few times. The J gene is TRBJ2-2, the V gene TRBV7-2; D unresolved. There are 15 residues in the CDR3. Germline V CDR1 and CDR2: SGHTA, FQGNSA. Trimming stripped 6 bases from V and 6 bases from J, with 17 bases between. CDR3 region: CASRYRPSVSGELFF. CDR3 coding DNA: TGTGCCAGCAGGTACCGGCCCTCCGTTTCCGGGGAGCTGTTTTTT.

This chain joins TRBV7-9 and TRBJ2-2; 8 bases match TRBD2. Germline CDR1 and CDR2: SEHNR and FQNEAQ (reference sequence). The CDR3 extends over 17 amino acids. With V trimmed by 2 bases and J by 5 bases, 10 bases remained unmatched. For the CDR3, the DNA is TGTGCCAGCAGCTTAAACCCTGCGGGAGGAGGTACCGGGGAGCTGTTTTTT. Its translation: CASSLNPAGGGTGELFF.

V usage is TRBV20-1 and J usage is TRBJ2-3; 15 positions match TRBD2. V was pared by 7 bases and J by 1 base, with 9 bases of the junction left unmatched. Germline-derived CDR1 and CDR2 are DFQATT and SNEGSKA (reference sequence). This CDR3 has 17 amino acids. The CDR3 region is CSGRTSGRGSGTDTQYF. The CDR3 DNA reads as TGCAGTGGAAGGACTAGCGGGAGGGGGTCTGGCACAGATACGCAGTATTTT.

This clonotype turned up a few times. The J gene is TRBJ2-7, the V gene TRBV20-1, with 8 nucleotides matching TRBD2. Germline assignment: CDR1 DFQATT and CDR2 SNEGSKA (reference sequence). The CDR3 is made up of 15 amino acids. The CDR3 DNA reads TGCAGCGCCGGGGGCGGGAGGACTTTCTCCTACGAGCAGTACTTC. Amino acids: CSAGGGRTFSYEQYF.